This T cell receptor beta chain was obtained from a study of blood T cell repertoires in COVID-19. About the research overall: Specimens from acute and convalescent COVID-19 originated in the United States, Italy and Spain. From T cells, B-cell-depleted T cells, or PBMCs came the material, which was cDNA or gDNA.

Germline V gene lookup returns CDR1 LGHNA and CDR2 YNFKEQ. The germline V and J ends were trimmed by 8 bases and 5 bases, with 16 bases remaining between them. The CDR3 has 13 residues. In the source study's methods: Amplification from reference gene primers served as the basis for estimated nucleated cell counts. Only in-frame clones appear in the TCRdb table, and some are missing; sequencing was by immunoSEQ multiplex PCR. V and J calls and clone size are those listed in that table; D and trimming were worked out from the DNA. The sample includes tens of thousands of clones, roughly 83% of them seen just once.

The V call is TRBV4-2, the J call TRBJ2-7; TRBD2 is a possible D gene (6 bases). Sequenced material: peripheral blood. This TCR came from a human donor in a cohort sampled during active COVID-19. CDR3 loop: CASGEAGLDEQYF. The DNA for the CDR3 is TGTGCCAGCGGCGAAGCGGGTTTGGACGAGCAGTACTTC.